These 4 T cell receptor beta chains were sequenced from one sample in a study of tumor-infiltrating lymphocytes in primary liver carcinoma. From 20-30 mg of unsorted bulk tissue, DNA and RNA were co-extracted together. The authors made TCR beta cDNA from 450 to 600 ng total RNA with a constant-region primer. ARM-PCR, slightly modified, supplied the TCR beta libraries through three nested multiplex PCR rounds. With TRBV1-TRBV30 forward primers and a C-beta reverse primer, the first two PCR rounds were run for around 10 cycles each. MiXCR, applied by TCRdb to the multiplex PCR reads, yields one record per CDR3 protein. The data contain tens of thousands of distinct CDR3 sequences, 76% of them singletons. The specimen was liver tumor tissue from sampling region 5. Subset: tumor region T5, tumor centre. These receptors were taken from a middle-aged man with primary liver carcinoma and hepatitis B virus infection.

This clonotype was counted a few times. The chain recombines TRBV12-3 or TRBV12-4 with TRBJ2-5; 11 bases are shared with TRBD2. J gave up 4 bases and V 7 bases, and 8 bases lay outside the gene matches. CDR3 length equals 15 residues. The CDR3 coding sequence is TGTGCCAGCACCGAAGGACTAGCGGGTGGAGAGACCCAGTACTTC. This gives the protein CASTEGLAGGETQYF.

Concerning this clonotype: The junction departs from the called germline gene at one end, perhaps through a read error. The chain couples TRBV6-1 to TRBJ2-7; 7 bases map to TRBD1. The CDR3 sequence is 14 residues long. Germline V gene data show CDR1 as MNHNS and CDR2 as SASEGT. DNA of the CDR3: TGTGCCAACAGTGATAGGGGGCAGGAGGACGAACAGTACTTC. Its translation: CANSDRGQEDEQYF.

A note on this clonotype: Mismatch with germline at one junction end may stem from a read error. CDR3 bases: TGTACCAGCAGTGAAGGGACCGCGTATGGCCACACCTTC. Its translation is CTSSEGTAYGHTF. J is TRBJ1-2 and V is TRBV6-1; D possibly corresponds to TRBD1 (5 bases). The length of the CDR3 is 13 residues. The germline V gene has CDR1 MNHNS and CDR2 SASEGT.

In its sample, this clonotype was seen a few times. This may come from a read error, since a much larger clone is one base off. The chain uses TRBV6-6 and TRBJ2-3; D is undetermined. This CDR3 is built from 13 residues. The germline V gene has CDR1 MNHNY and CDR2 SVGAGI (reference sequence). CDR3 sequence reads: CASSADFIDTRYF. The CDR3 DNA reads as TGTGCCAGCAGCGCGGATTTCATAGATACGCGGTATTTT.